The clone carrying this T cell receptor beta chain was counted ten times or more. Antigen specificity is unknown. The CDR3 end falls 3 residues outside the read, so it is completed with the germline J gene. The V gene lost 1 base and the J gene lost 2 bases, with 18 bases spanning the gap. The CDR3 is 16 residues long. Germline V CDR1 and CDR2: DFQATT, SNEGSKA (reference sequence). Both groups were predominantly of Caucasian heritage. Blood samples were heparinized, about 5 to 9 ml per donor. Only in-frame clones appear in the TCRdb table, and some are missing; sequencing was by immunoSEQ multiplex PCR. The sample was found to contain around 81,000 clones, and every one recurs. The sample comes from a study of T cell clonality in common variable immunodeficiency. Broader study findings: Repertoire-complication correlations in CVID were limited by patient heterogeneity. Compared with controls, CVID subjects had fewer shared TCRbeta clones.

Specimen: peripheral blood mononuclear cells. The clonotype originates from a person aged 18 to 75 in good health. The chain employs TRBV20-1 and TRBJ2-7; no clear D gene. CDR3 protein: CSARASTLGLAYEQYF. CDR3 bases read: TGCAGTGCTAGAGCCTCTACGTTAGGGCTGGCCTACGAG.